This T cell receptor beta chain was documented in a study of T cells in Graves' hyperthyroidism and ophthalmopathy. Amplified TCR beta CDR3 regions came from RNA transcripts. HTBI primers were the set used in a first-round RT-PCR of the TCR CDR3. Each CDR3 protein is one row after TCRdb ran MiXCR on the multiplex PCR reads. The data contain hundreds of thousands of distinct CDR3 sequences, about 15% of them singletons. V shed 5 bases and J 3 bases; nucleotides not matched to a gene: 8. The CDR3 extends over 15 amino acids. Germline V gene lookup returns CDR1 PRHDT and CDR2 FYEKMQ (reference sequence). This clonotype was recorded many times.

The chain combines TRBV13 with TRBJ2-7, with TRBD1 identical over 9 bases. This sequence originates from a young woman with Graves' hyperthyroidism that later progressed to Graves' ophthalmopathy. The specimen was blood. Here the CDR3 DNA reads TGTGCCAGCAGCCTGAAGGGACAGGGAAGCTACGAGCAGTACTTC. It translates to CASSLKGQGSYEQYF.